This TCR beta chain appears in the sequencing data of a study of beta chain features in type 1 diabetes (dated by TCRdb to the late 2010s). As for the study more broadly: Mean age, gender distribution, total cell number and subset yield did not differ between patients and healthy donors. A total of approximately 110,000,000 sorted cells were examined across all samples, and a strong correlation was observed between cell number per subset and RNA yield. The study compared the TCRB repertoires of sorted circulating CD4+ T cell subsets in recently diagnosed type 1 diabetes patients with those in matched healthy donors. Whereas all 28 donors provided naive and central memory subsets, regulatory and stem cell-like memory subsets were isolated from just 8 patients and about eight healthy donors. Broad study findings and their caveats: At VDJ recombination sites, type 1 diabetes patients had fewer insertions and more deleted nucleotides, which implies abnormalities in thymic rearrangement. Because cDNA was sequenced instead of genomic DNA, highly expressing activated cells could be over-represented, though the groups showed no difference in activation or CD3 levels. The naive, central memory and regulatory TCRB repertoires appeared to resemble one another more closely among patients than among healthy donors. A moderate but significant shortening of TCRB CDR3 length was observed in type 1 diabetes patients in all four CD4+ subsets. PCR may preferentially amplify shorter templates, but because patient and control samples were amplified and corrected together, any resulting skew would affect both groups equally. Only small numbers of individuals were included in the HLA sub-analyses, which left unresolved whether HLA type had any influence on TCRB rearrangement.

This clone was seen a handful of times. Its target antigen remains unknown. No base-level quality is on record; no much larger clone is a single base apart. All of the isolated RNA was reverse transcribed with the High Capacity cDNA Reverse Transcription Kit, so expressed TCRB transcripts were sequenced. Deep immunoSEQ sequencing was performed on naive, central memory and regulatory T cell samples, with an average of approximately 4 million total reads per sample. Sorted cells were lysed in RLT buffer, and RNA was extracted using DNase-treated RNeasy Micro or Mini kits according to cell number. Each cell subset was processed on its own to prevent cross-contamination, while patient and healthy donor samples were processed together. TCRB sequences were amplified from cDNA with the immunoSEQ multiplex PCR, producing 87-bp fragments spanning the CDR3 region. Amplicons were sequenced on the Illumina HiSeq platform. Per the original workflow: PCR bias was computationally corrected using synthetic template baselines, reads within Hamming distance 2 were collapsed, and singletons that could not be merged were discarded. Reads were aligned to IMGT to assign V, D and J genes, CDR3 length, and insertions or deletions at six rearrangement sites. Within each subset, clonotype counts were normalized to the number of sorted cells before true diversity and Gini coefficients were calculated with the tcR R package. The overlap coefficient, calculated on TCRB nucleotide sequences, was used to quantify repertoire sharing. Drawn from immuneACCESS, this table holds only the in-frame rearrangements with V and J called that TCRdb kept. Clones are partly lost; checked studies trace under half to an unresolved V gene and leave the rest unexplained. Clone size and V and J calls were adopted from that table, with D and trimming inferred from the DNA. This sample lists 150,000 to 200,000 clones; 7.5% to 10% were detected once. The ten biggest clones cover around 2.5% of the sample.

A single peripheral blood draw of 95 to 150 mL on average was collected from each donor into heparinised tubes. Naive, central memory, regulatory and stem cell-like memory CD4+ T cells were sorted on a BD FACSAria II using a panel including CD45RO, CCR7, CD25, CD127, CD95 and CD27. A purity above 98% was achieved for all sorted populations. PBMCs were isolated right away by Lymphoprep density gradient centrifugation and were stained directly, without culture. So that batch effects would be minimized, each experiment stained and sorted samples in pairs, pairing one healthy donor with one patient. The CDR3 covers 14 residues, taking in both the cysteine and the phenylalanine. The kept DNA is CDR3 alone, 42 bases in frame from the first base. V is pruned by 2 bases and J by 9 bases, leaving 6 bases of the junction without a gene match. The germline V gene (reference sequence) supplies CDR1 GTSNPN and CDR2 SVGIG.

Sequences were obtained from central memory CD4+ T cells from blood. Rearrangement joined TRBV30 to TRBJ2-1, and 11 junctional nucleotides match TRBD1. This TCR was sampled from a woman aged 18 to 35 in good health. The sequenced DNA is TGTGCCTGGAGTAAGGACAGGGGGCATAGTGAGCAGTTCTTC. Its protein product is CAWSKDRGHSEQFF.